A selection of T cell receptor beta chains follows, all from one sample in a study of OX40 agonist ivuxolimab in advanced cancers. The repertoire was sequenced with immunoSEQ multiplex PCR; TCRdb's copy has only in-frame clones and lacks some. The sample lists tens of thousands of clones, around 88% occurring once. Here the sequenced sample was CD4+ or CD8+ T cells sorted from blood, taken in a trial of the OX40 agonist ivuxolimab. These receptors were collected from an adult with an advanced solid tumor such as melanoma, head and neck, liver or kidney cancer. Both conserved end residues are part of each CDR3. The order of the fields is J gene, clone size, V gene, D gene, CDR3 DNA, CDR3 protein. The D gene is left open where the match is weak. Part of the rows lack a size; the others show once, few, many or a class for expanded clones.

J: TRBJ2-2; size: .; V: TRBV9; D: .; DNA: TGTGCCAGCAGCGTAGGAGCTAATCCCGGGGAGCTGTTTTTT; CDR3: CASSVGANPGELFF
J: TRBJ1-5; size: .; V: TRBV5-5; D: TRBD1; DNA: TGTGCCAGCAGCTTGCAACCGGGACAGGGTAATCAGCCCCAGCATTTT; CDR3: CASSLQPGQGNQPQHF
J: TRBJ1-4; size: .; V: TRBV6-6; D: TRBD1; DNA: TGTGCCAGCAACTACCCCGGGGACAGGGGGGAAAAACTGTTTTTT; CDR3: CASNYPGDRGEKLFF
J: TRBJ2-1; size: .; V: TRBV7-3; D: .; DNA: TGTGCCAGCAGGTACAACCGGGCCCCCTACAATGAGCAGTTCTTC; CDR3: CASRYNRAPYNEQFF
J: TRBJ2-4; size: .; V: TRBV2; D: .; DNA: TGTGCCAGCATCCAGGTCCTAGCCAAAAACATTCAGTACTTC; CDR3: CASIQVLAKNIQYF
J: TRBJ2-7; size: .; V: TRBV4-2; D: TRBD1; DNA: TGTGCCAGCAGCCAGGGACAGGGCTTTTCGGGTGAGCAGTACTTC; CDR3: CASSQGQGFSGEQYF
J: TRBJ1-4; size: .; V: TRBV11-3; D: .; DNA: TGTGCCAGCAGCGATCGGGACATAAATGAAAAACTGTTTTTT; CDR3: CASSDRDINEKLFF
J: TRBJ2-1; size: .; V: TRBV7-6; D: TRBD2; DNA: TGTGCCAGCAGCCCTTTACTAGCGGGAGATCCCAGCCAGTTCTTC; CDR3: CASSPLLAGDPSQFF
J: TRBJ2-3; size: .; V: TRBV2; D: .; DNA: TGTGCCAGCAGTGATGGGAGGAGGCAAGATACGCAGTATTTT; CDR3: CASSDGRRQDTQYF
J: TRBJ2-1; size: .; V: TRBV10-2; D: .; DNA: TGCGCCAGCAGTGAGTCGACGGGGAACAATGAGCAGTTCTTC; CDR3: CASSESTGNNEQFF
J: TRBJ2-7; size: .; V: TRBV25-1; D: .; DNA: TGTGCCAGCACTACAAATGGGGCCTACGAGCAGTACTTC; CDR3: CASTTNGAYEQYF
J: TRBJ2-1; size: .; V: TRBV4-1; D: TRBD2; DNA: TGCGCCAGCAGCCAAGATGCCCCCACAGCGGGGGGTTTATACAATGAGCAGTTCTTC; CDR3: CASSQDAPTAGGLYNEQFF
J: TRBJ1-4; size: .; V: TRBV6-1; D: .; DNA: TGTGCCAGCAGTGAAGAGCCCGGGTGGGGGGGGCGGATAACTAATGAAAAACTGTTTTTT; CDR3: CASSEEPGWGGRITNEKLFF
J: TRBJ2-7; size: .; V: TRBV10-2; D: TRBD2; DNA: TGCGCCAGCAGTGGGGGGCAAACTAGCGGGTTTCTCTCCTACGAGCAGTACTTC; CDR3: CASSGGQTSGFLSYEQYF
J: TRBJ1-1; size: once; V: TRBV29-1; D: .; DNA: TGCAGCGTTGTTGCACAGGTGAACACTGAAGCTTTCTTT; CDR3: CSVVAQVNTEAFF
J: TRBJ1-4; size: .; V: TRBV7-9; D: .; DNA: TGTGCCAGCAGCTTAGGACAGACGCCCCGAACTAATGAAAAACTGTTTTTT; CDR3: CASSLGQTPRTNEKLFF
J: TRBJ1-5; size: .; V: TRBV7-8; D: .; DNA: TGTGCCAGCAGCTCCGGCCTCGATCAGCCCCAGCATTTT; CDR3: CASSSGLDQPQHF
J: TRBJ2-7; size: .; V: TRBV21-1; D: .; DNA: TGTGCCAGAGCGGGAAAGAGTAGCTTGTACGAGCAGTACTTC; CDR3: CARAGKSSLYEQYF
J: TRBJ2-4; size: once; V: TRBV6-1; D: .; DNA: TGTGCCAGCGGGGGGATGGGGACCAACATTCAGTACTTC; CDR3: CASGGMGTNIQYF
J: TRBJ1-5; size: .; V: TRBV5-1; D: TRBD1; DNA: TGCGCCAGCAGCTTGGGACAGGGGGAGCAGCCCCAGCATTTT; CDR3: CASSLGQGEQPQHF
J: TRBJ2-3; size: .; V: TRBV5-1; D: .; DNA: TGCGCCAGCAGCCGCGCAGGAGGGCGCGGCACAGATACGCAGTATTTT; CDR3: CASSRAGGRGTDTQYF
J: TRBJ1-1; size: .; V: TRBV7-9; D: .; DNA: TGTGCCAGCAGCTTAGGTTTGGTTGCGCGGAACACTGAAGCTTTCTTT; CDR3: CASSLGLVARNTEAFF
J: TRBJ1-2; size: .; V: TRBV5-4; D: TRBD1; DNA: TGTGCCAGCAGCTACGGGACAGGGGGCTATGGCTACACCTTC; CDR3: CASSYGTGGYGYTF
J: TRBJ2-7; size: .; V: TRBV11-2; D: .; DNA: TGTGCCAGCAGCTTAGGAGGGGGTGGGGCCGAGCAGTACTTC; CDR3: CASSLGGGGAEQYF